What follows is one T cell receptor (beta chain) and its context. Its antigen is not known. The data are from a study of cytomegalovirus exposure and HLA in healthy donors. The PCR had 60 Vbeta and 13 Jbeta primers. TCRdb's copy holds only in-frame clones and misses some; the assay was immunoSEQ multiplex PCR. The repertoire includes about 160,000 clones, over 70% of them detected once, and 1.2% sits in the top ten. The V gene lost 0 bases and the J gene lost 4 bases, with 9 bases spanning the gap. CDR1 and CDR2 (germline): MNHEY, SVGAGI. This CDR3 region has 14 residues. Study-wide results and caveats: In vitro assays verified that three CMV-associated chains recognized CMV antigens specifically. One cluster of highly shared sequence variants probably arose as a sequencing artifact. Solely CMV serostatus was available to characterize immune exposure.

This TCR derives from a boy between 2 and 10 years old in good health and CMV-seronegative. Sample: PBMCs. The chain is built from TRBV6-5 and TRBJ1-1; D is possibly TRBD1 (6 bases). The CDR3 region has the DNA TGTGCCAGCAGTTACTCGAGAGGGGGCACTGAAGCTTTCTTT. It encodes CASSYSRGGTEAFF.